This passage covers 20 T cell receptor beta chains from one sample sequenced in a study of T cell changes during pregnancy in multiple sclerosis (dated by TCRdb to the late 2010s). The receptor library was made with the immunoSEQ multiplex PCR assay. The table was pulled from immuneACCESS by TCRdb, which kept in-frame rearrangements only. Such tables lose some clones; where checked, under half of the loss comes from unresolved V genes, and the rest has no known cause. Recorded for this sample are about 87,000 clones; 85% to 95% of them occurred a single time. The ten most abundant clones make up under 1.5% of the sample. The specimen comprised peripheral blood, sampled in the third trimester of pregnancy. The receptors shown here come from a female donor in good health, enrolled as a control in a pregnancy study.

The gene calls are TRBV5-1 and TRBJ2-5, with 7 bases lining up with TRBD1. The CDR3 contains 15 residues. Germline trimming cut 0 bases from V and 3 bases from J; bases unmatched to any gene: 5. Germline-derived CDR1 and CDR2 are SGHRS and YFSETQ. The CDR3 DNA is TGCGCCAGCAGCTTGGTTTTTACAGGGGAAGAGACCCAGTACTTC. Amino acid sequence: CASSLVFTGEETQYF.

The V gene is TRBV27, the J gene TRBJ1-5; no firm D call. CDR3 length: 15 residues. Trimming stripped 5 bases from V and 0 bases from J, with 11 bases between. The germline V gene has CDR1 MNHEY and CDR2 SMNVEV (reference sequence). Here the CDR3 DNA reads TGTGCCAGCAGTCTGACACCTTATAGCAATCAGCCCCAGCATTTT. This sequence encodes CASSLTPYSNQPQHF.

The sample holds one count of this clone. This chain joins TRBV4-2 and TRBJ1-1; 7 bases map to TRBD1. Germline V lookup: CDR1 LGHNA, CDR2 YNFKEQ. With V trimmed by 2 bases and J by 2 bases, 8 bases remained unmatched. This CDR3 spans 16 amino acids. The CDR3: CASSQRAGTANTEAFF. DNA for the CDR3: TGTGCCAGCAGCCAACGTGCCGGGACAGCAAACACTGAAGCTTTCTTT.

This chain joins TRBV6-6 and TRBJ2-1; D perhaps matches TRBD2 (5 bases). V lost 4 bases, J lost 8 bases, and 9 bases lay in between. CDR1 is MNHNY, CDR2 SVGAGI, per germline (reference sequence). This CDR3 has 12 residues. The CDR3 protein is CASSSLAYEQFF. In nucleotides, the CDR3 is TGTGCCAGCAGTTCCCTAGCCTATGAGCAGTTCTTC.

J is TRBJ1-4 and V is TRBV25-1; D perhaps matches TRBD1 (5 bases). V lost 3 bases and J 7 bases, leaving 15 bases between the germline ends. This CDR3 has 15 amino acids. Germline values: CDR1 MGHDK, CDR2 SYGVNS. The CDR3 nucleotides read TGTGCCAGCAGTGATTCGGGGGACGGTGGTGAAAAACTGTTTTTT. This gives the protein CASSDSGDGGEKLFF.

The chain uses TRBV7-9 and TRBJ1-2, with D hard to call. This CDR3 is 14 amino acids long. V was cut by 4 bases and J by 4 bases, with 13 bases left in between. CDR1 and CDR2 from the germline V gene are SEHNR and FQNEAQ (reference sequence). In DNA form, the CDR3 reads TGTGCCAGCAGCTCGACCGGGGAGTTCTATGGCTACACCTTC. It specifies CASSSTGEFYGYTF. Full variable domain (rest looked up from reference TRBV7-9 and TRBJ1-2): DTGVSQNPRHKITKRGQNVTFRCDPISEHNRLYWYRQTLGQGPEFLTYFQNEAQLEKSRLLSDRFSAERPKGSFSTLEIQRTEQGDSAMYLCASSSTGEFYGYTFGSGTRLTVV.

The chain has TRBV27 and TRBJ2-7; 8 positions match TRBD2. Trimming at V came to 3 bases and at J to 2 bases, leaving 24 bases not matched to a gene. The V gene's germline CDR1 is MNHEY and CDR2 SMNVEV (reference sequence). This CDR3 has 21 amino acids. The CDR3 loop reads CASSLIPVPTSARIGPYEQYF. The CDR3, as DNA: TGTGCCAGCAGTTTGATCCCCGTTCCGACTAGCGCGCGAATAGGACCCTACGAGCAGTACTTC.

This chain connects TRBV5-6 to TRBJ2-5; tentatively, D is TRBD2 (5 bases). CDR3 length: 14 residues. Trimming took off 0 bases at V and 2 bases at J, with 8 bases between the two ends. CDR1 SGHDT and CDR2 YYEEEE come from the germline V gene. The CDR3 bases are TGTGCCAGCAGCTTGGTTAGCGTTCAAGAGACCCAGTACTTC. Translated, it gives CASSLVSVQETQYF.

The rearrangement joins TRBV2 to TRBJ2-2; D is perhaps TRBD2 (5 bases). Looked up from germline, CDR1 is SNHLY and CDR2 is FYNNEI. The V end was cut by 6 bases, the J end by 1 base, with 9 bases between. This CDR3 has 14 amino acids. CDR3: CASRGEMNTGELFF. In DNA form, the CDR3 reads TGTGCCAGCAGGGGAGAAATGAACACCGGGGAGCTGTTTTTT.

The CDR3, as DNA: TGTGCCAGCAGTTACCAGGGGGCTGCAGATACGCAGTATTTT. It codes for CASSYQGAADTQYF. The chain joins TRBV6-6 to TRBJ2-3; 8 bases line up with TRBD1. The CDR3 spans 14 residues. Germline V gene sequence: CDR1 MNHNY, CDR2 SVGAGI (reference sequence). The V segment lost 2 bases and the J segment 4 bases; nucleotides outside the gene matches: 2.

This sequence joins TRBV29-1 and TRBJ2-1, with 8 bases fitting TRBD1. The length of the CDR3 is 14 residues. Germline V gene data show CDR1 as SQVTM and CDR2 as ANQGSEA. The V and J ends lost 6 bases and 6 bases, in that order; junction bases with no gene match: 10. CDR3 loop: CSVAGGVGGNEQFF. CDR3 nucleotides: TGCAGCGTCGCAGGGGGCGTGGGAGGCAATGAGCAGTTCTTC.

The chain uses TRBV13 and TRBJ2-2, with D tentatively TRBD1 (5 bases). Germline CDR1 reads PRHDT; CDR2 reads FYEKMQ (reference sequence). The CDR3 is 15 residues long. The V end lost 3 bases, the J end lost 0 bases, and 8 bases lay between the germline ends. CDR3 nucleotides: TGTGCCAGCAGCTTTGACAGTTCGAACACCGGGGAGCTGTTTTTT. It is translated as CASSFDSSNTGELFF.

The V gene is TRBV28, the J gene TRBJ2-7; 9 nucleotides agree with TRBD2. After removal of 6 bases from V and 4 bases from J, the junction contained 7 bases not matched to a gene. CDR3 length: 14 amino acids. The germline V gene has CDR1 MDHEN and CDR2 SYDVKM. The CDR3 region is CASSKGLAEYEQYF. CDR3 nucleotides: TGTGCCAGCAGCAAGGGACTAGCCGAGTACGAGCAGTACTTC.

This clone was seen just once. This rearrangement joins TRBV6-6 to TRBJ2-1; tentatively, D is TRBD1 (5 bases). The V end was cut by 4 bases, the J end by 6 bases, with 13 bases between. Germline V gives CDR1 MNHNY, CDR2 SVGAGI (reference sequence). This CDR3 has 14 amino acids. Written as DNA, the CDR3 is TGTGCCAGCAGTTTCTACGGAGACAGCAATGAGCAGTTCTTC. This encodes CASSFYGDSNEQFF.

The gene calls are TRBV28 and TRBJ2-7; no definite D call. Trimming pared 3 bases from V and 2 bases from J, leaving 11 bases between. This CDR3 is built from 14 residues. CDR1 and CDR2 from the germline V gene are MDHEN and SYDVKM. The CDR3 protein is CASSLTGNPYEQYF. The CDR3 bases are TGTGCCAGCAGTTTGACGGGTAATCCCTACGAGCAGTACTTC.

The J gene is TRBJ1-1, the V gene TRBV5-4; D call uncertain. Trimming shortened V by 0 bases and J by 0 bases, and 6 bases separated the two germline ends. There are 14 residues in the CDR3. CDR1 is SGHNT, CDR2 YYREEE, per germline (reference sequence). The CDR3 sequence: CASSLDSMNTEAFF. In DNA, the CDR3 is TGTGCCAGCAGCTTGGACAGTATGAACACTGAAGCTTTCTTT.

The chain's CDR3 is CASSPGQGWAGELFF. CDR3 coding DNA: TGTGCCAGTAGTCCAGGACAGGGGTGGGCCGGGGAGCTGTTTTTT. The chain carries TRBV19 and TRBJ2-2, with 9 bases that match TRBD1. The CDR3 is 15 residues long. The V gene end was trimmed by 5 bases and the J gene end by 6 bases; junction bases not matched to a gene: 7. Germline values: CDR1 LNHDA, CDR2 SQIVND (reference sequence).

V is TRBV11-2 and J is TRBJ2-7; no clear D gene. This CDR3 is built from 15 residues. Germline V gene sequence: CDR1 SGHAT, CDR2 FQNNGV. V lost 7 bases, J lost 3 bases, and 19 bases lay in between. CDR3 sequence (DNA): TGTGCCAGCACCTATAGTGTCTCGGGTGTCTACGAGCAGTACTTC. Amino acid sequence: CASTYSVSGVYEQYF.

The CDR3 DNA reads as TGTGCCAGCAGCTTGGCGAAACAGGGAAGGAACACTGAAGCTTTCTTT. Its protein is CASSLAKQGRNTEAFF. This sequence joins TRBV5-4 and TRBJ1-1, with D possibly TRBD1 on 6 matching bases. This CDR3 is 16 amino acids long. Germline CDR1 SGHNT, CDR2 YYREEE (reference sequence). V dropped 0 bases and J dropped 1 base, with 13 bases sitting between them.

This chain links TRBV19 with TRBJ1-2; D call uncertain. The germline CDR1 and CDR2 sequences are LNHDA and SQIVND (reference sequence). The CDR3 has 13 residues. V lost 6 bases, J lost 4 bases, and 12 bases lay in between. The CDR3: CASRSEQTYGYTF. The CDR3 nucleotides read TGTGCCAGTAGGTCGGAACAGACCTATGGCTACACCTTC.